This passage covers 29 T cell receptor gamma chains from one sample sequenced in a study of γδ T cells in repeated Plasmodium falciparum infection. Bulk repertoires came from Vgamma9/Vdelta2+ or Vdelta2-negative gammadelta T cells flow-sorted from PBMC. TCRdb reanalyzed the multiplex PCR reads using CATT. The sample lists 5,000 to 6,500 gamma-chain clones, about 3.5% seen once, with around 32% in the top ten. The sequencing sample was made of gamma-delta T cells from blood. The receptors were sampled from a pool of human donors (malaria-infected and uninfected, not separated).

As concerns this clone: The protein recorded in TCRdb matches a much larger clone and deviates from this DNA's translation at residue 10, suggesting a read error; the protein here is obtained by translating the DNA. The CDR3 is CATWDASDWNKTF. CDR3 nucleotide sequence: TGTGCCACCTGGGATGCTAGTGATTGGAACAAGACGTTT. The rearrangement uses TRGV4 and TRGJP2. The J gene is absent in TCRdb and was assigned here via DNA matching to germline. The length of the CDR3 is 13 residues. Germline CDR1 is EGSTGY and CDR2 is YDSYTSSV.

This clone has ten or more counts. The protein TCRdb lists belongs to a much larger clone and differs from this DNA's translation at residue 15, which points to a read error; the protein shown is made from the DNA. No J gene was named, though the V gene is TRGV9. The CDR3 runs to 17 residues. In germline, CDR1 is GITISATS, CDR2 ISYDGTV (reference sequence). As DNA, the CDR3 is TGTGCCTTGTGGGAGCCTTTGCAAGAGTTGGGCAAAAAAATCAGGGTATTT. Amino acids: CALWEPLQELGKKIRVF.

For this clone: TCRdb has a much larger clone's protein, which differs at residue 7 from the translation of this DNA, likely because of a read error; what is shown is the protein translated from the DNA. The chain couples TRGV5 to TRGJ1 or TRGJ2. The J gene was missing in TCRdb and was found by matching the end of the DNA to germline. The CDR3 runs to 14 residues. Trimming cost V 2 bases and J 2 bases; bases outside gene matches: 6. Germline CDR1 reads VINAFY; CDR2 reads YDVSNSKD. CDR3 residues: CATWDTRYYYKKLF. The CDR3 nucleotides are TGTGCCACCTGGGACACGCGATATTATTATAAGAAACTCTTT.

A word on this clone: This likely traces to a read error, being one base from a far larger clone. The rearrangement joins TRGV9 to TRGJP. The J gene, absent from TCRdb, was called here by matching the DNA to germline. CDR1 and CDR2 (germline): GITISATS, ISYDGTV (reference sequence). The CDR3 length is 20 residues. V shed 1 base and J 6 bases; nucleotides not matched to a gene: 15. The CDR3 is CALWEVASKDRELGKKIKVF. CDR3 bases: TGTGCCTTGTGGGAGGTCGCCTCAAAAGATCGAGAGTTGGGCAAAAAAATCAAGGTATTT.

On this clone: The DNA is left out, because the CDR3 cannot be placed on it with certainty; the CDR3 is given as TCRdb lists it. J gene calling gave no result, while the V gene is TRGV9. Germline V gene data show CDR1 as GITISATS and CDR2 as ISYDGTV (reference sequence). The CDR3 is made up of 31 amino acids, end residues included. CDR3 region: CACDTAFPDVLGDRCSWDTRQMFFGTGIKLF.

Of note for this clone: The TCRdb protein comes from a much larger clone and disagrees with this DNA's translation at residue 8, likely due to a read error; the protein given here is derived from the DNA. The CDR3: CALWEVVKELGKKIKVF. Here the CDR3 DNA reads TGTGCCTTGTGGGAGGTCGTTAAAGAGTTGGGCAAAAAAATCAAGGTATTT. The chain recombines TRGV9 with TRGJP. The J gene, absent from TCRdb, was called here by matching the DNA to germline. With 1 base clipped from V and 5 bases from J, the junction kept 5 bases outside the gene matches. CDR3 length: 17 amino acids. Germline V gene lookup returns CDR1 GITISATS and CDR2 ISYDGTV (reference sequence).

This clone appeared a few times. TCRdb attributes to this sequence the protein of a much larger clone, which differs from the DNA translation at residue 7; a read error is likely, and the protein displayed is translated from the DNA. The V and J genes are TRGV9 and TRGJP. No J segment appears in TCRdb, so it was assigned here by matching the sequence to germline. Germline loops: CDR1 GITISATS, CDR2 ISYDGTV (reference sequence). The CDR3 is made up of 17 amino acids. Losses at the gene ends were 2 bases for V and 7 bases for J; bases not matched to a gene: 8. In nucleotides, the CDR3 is TGTGCCTTGTGGGAGGGTATTTACGAGTTGGGCAAAAAAATCAAGGTATTT. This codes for CALWEGIYELGKKIKVF.

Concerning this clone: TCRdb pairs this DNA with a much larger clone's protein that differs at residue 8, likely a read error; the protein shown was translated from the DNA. The CDR3 DNA sequence: TGTGCCACCTGGGATAATAGTAATGATTGGATCAAGACGTTT. Translating gives CATWDNSNDWIKTF. The chain carries TRGV4 and TRGJP2. The J gene, absent from TCRdb, was called here by matching the DNA to germline. The CDR3 sequence is 14 residues long. In germline, CDR1 is EGSTGY, CDR2 YDSYTSSV.

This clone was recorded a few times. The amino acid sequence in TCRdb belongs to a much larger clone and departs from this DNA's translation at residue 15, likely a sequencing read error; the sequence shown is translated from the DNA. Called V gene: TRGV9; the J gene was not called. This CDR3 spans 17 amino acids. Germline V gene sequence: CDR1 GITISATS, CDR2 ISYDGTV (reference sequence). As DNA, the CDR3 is TGTGCCTTGTGGGAGGAACAGCAAGAGTTGGGCAAAAAAATCAGGGTATTT. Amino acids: CALWEEQQELGKKIRVF.

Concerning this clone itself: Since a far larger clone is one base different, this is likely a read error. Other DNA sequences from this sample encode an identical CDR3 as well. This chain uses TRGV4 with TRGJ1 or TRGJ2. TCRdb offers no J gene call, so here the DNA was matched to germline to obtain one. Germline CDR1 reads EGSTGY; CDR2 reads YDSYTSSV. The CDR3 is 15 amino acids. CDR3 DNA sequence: TGTGCCACCTGGGATGGGCCAGGGGATTACTATAAGAAACTCTTT. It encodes CATWDGPGDYYKKLF.

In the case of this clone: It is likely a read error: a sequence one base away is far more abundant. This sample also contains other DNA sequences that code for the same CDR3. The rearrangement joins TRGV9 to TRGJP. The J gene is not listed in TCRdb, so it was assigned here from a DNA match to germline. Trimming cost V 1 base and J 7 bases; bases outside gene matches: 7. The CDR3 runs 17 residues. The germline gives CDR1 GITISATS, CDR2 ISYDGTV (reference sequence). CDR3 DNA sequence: TGTGCCTTGTGGGAGGTACAACAGGAGTTGGGCAAAAAAATCAAGGTATTT. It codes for CALWEVQQELGKKIKVF.

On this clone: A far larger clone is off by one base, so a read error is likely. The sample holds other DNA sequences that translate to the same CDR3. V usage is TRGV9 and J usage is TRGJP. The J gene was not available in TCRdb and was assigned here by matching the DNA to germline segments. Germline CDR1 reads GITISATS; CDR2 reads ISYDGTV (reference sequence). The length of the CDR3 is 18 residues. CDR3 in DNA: TGTGCCCTGTGGGAGGCTCAAGATCAAGAGTTGGGCAAAAAAATCAAGGTATTT. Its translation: CALWEAQDQELGKKIKVF.

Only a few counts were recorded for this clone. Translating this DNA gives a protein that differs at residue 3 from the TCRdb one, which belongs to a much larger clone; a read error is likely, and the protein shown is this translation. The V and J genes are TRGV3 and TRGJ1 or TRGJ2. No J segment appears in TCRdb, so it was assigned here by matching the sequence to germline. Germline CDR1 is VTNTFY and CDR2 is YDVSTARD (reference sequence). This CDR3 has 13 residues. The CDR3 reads CAIWYEARYKKLF. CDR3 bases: TGTGCCATCTGGTACGAGGCACGTTATAAGAAACTCTTT.

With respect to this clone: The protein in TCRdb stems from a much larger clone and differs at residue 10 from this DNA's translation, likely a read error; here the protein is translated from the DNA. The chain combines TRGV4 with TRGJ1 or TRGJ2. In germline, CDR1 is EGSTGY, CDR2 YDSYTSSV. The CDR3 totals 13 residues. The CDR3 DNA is TGTGCCACCTGGTTTTCGAATTATTATAATAAACTCTTT. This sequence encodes CATWFSNYYNKLF.

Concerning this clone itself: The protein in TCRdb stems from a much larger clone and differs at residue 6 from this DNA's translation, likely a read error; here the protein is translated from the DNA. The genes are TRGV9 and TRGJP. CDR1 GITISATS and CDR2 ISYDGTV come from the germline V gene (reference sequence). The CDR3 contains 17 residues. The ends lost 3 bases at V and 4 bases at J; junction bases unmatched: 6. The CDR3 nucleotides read TGTGCCTTGTGGGAGACGGACCAAGAGTTGGGCAAAAAAATCAAGGTATTT. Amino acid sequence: CALWETDQELGKKIKVF.

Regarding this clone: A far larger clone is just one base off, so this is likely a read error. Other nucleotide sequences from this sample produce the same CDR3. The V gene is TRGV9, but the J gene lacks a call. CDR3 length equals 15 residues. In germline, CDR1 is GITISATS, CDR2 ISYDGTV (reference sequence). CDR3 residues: CALWKRELGKKIKVF. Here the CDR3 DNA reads TGTGCCTTGTGGAAGCGTGAGTTGGGCAAAAAAATCAAGGTGTTT.

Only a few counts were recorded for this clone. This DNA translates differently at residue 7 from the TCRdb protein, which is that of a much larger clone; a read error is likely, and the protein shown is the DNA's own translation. CDR3 region: CALWKRKLGKKIKVF. DNA for the CDR3: TGTGCCTTGTGGAAGCGTAAGTTGGGCAAAAAAATCAAGGTATTT. The rearrangement links TRGV9 to TRGJP. Since TCRdb gives no J gene, matching the DNA to germline was used here to assign it. J was trimmed by 8 bases and V by 6 bases; bases with no gene match: 7. Germline CDR1 reads GITISATS; CDR2 reads ISYDGTV (reference sequence). The CDR3 runs to 15 residues.

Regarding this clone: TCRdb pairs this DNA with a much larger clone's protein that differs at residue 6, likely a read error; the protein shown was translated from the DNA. The CDR3 nucleotides are TGTGCCTTGTGGGAGATCTCTTATAAGAAACTCTTT. Encoded protein: CALWEISYKKLF. This rearrangement joins TRGV9 to TRGJ1 or TRGJ2. The CDR3 extends over 12 amino acids. The ends lost 3 bases at V and 6 bases at J; junction bases unmatched: 5. Germline V gene lookup returns CDR1 GITISATS and CDR2 ISYDGTV (reference sequence).

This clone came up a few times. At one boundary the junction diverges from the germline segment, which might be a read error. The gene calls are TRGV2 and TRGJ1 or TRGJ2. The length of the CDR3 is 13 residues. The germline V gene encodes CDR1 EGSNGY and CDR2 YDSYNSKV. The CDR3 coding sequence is TGTGCCACCTGGGACGCGTTGGACTATAAAAAACTCTTT. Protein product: CATWDALDYKKLF.

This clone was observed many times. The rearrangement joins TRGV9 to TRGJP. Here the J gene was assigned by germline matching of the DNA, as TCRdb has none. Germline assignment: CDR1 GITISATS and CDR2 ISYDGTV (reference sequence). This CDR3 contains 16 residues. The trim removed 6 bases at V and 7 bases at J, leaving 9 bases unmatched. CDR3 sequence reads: CALWNVRELGKKIKVF. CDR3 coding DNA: TGTGCCTTGTGGAATGTACGGGAGTTGGGCAAAAAAATCAAGGTATTT.

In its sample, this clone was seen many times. The CDR3 bases are TGTGCCACCTGGGACAGGCACTGGCGGTATAAGAAACTCTTT. Translating it yields CATWDRHWRYKKLF. The rearrangement joins TRGV5 to TRGJ1 or TRGJ2. Trimming took 0 bases from V and 7 from J; bases not matched to a gene: 9. Germline V CDR1 and CDR2: VINAFY, YDVSNSKD. The CDR3 extends over 14 amino acids.

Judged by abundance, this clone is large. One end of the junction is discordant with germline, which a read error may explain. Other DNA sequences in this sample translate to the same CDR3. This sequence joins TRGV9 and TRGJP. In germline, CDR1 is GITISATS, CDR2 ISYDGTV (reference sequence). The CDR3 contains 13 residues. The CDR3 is CALSELGKKIKVF. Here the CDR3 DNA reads TGTGCCTTGTCGGAGTTGGGCAAAAAAATCAAGGTATTT.

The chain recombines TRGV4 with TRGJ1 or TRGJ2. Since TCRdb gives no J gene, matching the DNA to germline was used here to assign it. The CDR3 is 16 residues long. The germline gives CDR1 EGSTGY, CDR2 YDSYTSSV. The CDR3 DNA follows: TGTGCACCTGGGATCCGTAAATCCCTCGATTATTATAAGAAACTCTTT. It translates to CAPGIRKSLDYYKKLF.

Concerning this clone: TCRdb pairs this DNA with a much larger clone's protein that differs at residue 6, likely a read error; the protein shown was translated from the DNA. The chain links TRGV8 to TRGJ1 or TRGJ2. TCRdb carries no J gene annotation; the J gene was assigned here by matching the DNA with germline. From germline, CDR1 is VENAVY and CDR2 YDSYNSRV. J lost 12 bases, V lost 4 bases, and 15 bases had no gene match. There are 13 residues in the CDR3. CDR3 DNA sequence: TGTGCCACCTGGGAACACATTACGCAGGGGAAACTCTTT. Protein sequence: CATWEHITQGKLF.

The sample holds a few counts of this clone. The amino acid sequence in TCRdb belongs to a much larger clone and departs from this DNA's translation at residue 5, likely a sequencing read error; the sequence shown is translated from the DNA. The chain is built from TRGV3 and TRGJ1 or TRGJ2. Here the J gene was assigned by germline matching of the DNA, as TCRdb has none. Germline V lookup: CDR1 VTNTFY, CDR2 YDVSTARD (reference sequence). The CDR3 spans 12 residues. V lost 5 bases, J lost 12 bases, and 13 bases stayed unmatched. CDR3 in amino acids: CATWVSTDGKLF. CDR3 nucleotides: TGTGCCACCTGGGTCAGTACCGACGGGAAACTCTTT.

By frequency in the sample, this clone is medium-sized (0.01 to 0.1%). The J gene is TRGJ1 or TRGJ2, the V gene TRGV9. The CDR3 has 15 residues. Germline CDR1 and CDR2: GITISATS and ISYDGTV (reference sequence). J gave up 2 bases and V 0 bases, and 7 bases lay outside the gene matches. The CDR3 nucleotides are TGTGCCTTGTGGGAGGTGCGGAATTATTATTATAAGAAACTCTTT. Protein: CALWEVRNYYYKKLF.

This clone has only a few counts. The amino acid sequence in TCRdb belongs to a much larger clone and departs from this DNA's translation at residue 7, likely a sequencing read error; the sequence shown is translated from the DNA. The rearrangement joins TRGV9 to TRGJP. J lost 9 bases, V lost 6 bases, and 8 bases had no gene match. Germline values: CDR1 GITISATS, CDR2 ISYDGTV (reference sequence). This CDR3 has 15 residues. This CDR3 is CALWKRGLGKKIKVF. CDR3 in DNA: TGTGCCTTGTGGAAGCGTGGGTTGGGCAAAAAAATCAAGGTATTT.

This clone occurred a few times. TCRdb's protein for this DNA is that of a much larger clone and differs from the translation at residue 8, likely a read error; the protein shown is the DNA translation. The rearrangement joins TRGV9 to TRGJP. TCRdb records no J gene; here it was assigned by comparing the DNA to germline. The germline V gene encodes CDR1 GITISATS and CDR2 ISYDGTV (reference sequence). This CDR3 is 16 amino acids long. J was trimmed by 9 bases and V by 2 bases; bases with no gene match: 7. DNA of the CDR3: TGTGCCTTGTGGGAGGCGATAGGGTTGGGCAAAAAAATCAAGGTATTT. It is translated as CALWEAIGLGKKIKVF.

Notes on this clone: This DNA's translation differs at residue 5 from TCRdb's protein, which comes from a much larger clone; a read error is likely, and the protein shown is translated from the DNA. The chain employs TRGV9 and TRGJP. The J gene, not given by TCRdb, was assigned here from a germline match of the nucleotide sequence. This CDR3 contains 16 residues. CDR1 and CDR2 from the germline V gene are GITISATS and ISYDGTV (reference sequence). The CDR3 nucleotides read TGTGCCTTGTGGGGGGTGCCCGAGTTGGGCAAAAAAATCAAGGTATTT. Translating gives CALWGVPELGKKIKVF.